The present TCR beta chain was sequenced within a study of cytomegalovirus exposure and HLA in healthy donors. The PCR was carried out with 60 Vbeta primers and 13 Jbeta primers. Measured with immunoSEQ multiplex PCR; TCRdb has only the in-frame clones, and not every one. The table lists 200,000 to 250,000 clones, 82% of them singletons. This clonotype was sampled from a woman in her 40s in good health and CMV-seropositive. Sequencing input: PBMCs.

The CDR3 loop reads CAISRTSGSQSTDTQYF. CDR3 DNA: TGTGCCATCAGCCGGACTAGCGGGAGTCAAAGCACAGATACGCAGTATTTT. The rearrangement joins TRBV10-3 to TRBJ2-3; TRBD2 agrees at 13 bases. This CDR3 contains 17 residues. V shed 6 bases and J 0 bases; nucleotides not matched to a gene: 6. Germline assignment: CDR1 ENHRY and CDR2 SYGVKD.